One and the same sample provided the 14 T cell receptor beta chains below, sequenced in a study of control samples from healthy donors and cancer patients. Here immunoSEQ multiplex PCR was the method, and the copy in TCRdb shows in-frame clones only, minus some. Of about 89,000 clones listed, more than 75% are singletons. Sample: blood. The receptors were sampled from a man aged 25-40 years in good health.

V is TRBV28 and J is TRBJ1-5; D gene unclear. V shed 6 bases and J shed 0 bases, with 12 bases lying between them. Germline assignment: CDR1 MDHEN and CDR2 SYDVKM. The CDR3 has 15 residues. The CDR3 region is CASSNKFNSNQPQHF. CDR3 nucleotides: TGTGCCAGCAGCAACAAGTTTAATAGCAATCAGCCCCAGCATTTT.

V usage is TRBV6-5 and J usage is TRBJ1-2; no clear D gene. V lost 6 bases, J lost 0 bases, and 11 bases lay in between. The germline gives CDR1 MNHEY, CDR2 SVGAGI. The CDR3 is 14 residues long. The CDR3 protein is CASSPGVSNYGYTF. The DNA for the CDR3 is TGTGCCAGCAGCCCCGGGGTATCTAACTATGGCTACACCTTC.

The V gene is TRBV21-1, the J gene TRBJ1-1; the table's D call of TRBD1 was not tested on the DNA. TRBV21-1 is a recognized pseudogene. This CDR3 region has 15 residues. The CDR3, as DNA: TGTGCCAGCAGCAACCAAACAGGGATGGACACTGAAGCTTTCTTT. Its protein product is CASSNQTGMDTEAFF.

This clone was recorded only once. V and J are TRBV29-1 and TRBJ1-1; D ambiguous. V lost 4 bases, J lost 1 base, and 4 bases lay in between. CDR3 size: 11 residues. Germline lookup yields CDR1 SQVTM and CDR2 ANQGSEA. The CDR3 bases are TGCAGCGTTGGGGAGAACACTGAAGCTTTCTTT. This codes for CSVGENTEAFF.

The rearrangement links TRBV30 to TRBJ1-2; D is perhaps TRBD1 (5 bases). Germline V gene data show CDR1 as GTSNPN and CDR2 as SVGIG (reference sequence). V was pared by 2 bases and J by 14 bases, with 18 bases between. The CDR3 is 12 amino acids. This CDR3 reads CAWSPGGVQGTF. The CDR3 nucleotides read TGTGCCTGGAGTCCTGGTGGTGTTCAGGGAACCTTC.

The CDR3 reads CASTPGTVSYNSPLHF. The CDR3 region has the DNA TGTGCCAGCACCCCCGGGACAGTCTCCTATAATTCACCCCTCCACTTT. The chain couples TRBV6-6 to TRBJ1-6; the match to TRBD1 covers 7 bases. CDR3 length equals 16 residues. The V gene's germline CDR1 is MNHNY and CDR2 SVGAGI (reference sequence). J lost 0 bases, V lost 7 bases, and 6 bases had no gene match.

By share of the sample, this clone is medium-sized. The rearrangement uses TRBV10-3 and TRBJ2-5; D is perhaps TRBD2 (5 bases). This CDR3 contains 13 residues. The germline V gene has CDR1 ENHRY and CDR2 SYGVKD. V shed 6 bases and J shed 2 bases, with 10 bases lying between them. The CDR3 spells CAISRREQETQYF. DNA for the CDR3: TGTGCCATCAGCCGCCGGGAACAAGAGACCCAGTACTTC.

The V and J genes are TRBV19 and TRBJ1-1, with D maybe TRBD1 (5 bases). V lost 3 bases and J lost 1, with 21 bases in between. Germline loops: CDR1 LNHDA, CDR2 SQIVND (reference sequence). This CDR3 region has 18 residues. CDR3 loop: CASSIAISAGYRNTEAFF. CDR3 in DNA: TGTGCCAGTAGTATCGCTATTTCGGCAGGGTATAGGAACACTGAAGCTTTCTTT. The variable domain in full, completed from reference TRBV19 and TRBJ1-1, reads DGGITQSPKYLFRKEGQNVTLSCEQNLNHDAMYWYRQDPGQGLRLIYYSQIVNDFQKGDIAEGYSVSREKKESFPLTVTSAQKNPTAFYLCASSIAISAGYRNTEAFFGQGTRLTVV.

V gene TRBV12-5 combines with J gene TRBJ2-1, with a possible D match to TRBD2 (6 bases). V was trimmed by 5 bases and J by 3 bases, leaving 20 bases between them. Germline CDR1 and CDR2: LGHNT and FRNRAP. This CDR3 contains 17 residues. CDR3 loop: CASGDRGTGEGYNEQFF. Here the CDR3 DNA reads TGTGCTAGTGGTGACCGTGGGACGGGGGAAGGCTACAATGAGCAGTTCTTC.

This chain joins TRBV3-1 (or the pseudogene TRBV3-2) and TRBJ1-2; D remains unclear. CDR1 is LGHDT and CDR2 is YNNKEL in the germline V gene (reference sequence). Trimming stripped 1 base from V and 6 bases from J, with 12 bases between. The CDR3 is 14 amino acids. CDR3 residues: CASSQGRGTHGYTF. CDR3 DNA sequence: TGTGCCAGCAGCCAAGGGAGAGGAACGCATGGCTACACCTTC.

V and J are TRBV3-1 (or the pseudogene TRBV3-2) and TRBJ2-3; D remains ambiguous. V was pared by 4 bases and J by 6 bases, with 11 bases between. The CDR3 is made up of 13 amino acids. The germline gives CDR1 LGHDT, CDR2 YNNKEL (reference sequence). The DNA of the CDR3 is TGTGCCAGCAGCCCACCCATTCGCGATACGCAGTATTTT. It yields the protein CASSPPIRDTQYF.

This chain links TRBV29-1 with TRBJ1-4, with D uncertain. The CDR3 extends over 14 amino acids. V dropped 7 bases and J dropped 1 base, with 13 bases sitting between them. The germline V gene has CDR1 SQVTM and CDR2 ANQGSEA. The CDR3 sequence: CSGRAGVTNEKLFF. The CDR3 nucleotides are TGCAGCGGGCGGGCGGGAGTAACTAATGAAAAACTGTTTTTT.

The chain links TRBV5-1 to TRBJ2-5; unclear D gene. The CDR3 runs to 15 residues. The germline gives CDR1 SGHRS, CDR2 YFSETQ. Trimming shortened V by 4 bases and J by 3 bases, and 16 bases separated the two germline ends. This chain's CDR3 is CASSPSPGTEETQYF. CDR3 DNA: TGCGCCAGCAGCCCATCCCCAGGAACTGAAGAGACCCAGTACTTC.

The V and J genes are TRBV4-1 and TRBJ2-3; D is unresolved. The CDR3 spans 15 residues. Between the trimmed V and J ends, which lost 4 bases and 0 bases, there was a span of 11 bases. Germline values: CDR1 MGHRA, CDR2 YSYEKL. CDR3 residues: CASSPVGTSTDTQYF. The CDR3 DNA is TGCGCCAGCAGCCCCGTCGGAACGAGCACAGATACGCAGTATTTT.